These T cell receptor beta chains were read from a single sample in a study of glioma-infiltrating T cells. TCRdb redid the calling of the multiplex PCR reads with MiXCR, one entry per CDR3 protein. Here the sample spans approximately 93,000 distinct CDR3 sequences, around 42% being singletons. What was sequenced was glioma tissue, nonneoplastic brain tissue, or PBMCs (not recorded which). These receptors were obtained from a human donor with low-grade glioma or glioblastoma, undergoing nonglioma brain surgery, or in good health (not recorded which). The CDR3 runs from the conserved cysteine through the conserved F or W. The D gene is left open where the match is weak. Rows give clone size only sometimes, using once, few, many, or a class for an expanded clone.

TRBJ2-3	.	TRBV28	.	TGTGCCAGCAATTCCATGGGATCCACAGATACGCAGTATTTT	CASNSMGSTDTQYF
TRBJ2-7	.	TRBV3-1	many	TGTGCCAGCACCACCCGCGTGGGAGAGCAGTACTTC	CASTTRVGEQYF
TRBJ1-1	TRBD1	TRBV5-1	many	TGCGCCAGCAGCTGGGACAGGGGGCTGGCTGAAGCTTTCTTT	CASSWDRGLAEAFF
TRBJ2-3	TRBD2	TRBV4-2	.	TGTGCCAGCGGCCAAGTTCTAGCGGATAGCACAGATACGCAGTATTTT	CASGQVLADSTDTQYF
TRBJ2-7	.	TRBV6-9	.	TGTGACAGCAGTTTCAGACAGTTATCGCCTTCCTACGAGCAGTACTTC	CDSSFRQLSPSYEQYF
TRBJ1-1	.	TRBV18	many	TGTGCCAGCTCACCACTGGACAGCACCGAGAAAGCTTTCTTT	CASSPLDSTEKAFF
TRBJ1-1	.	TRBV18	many	TGTGCCAGCTCACCCGGTTACGGGAAGAACACTGAAGCTTTCTTT	CASSPGYGKNTEAFF
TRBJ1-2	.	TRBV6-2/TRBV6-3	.	TGTGCCAGTGGGCCCTCTAACTATGGCTACACCTTC	CASGPSNYGYTF
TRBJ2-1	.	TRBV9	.	TGTGCCAGCAGCGAACTAGAGGGAGGATACAATGAGCAGTTCTTC	CASSELEGGYNEQFF
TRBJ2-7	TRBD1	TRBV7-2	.	TGTGCCAGCAGCTCCCGGGACAGGTTAGGCCTCCCCTACGACCAGTACTTC	CASSSRDRLGLPYDQYF
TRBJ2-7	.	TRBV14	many	TGTGCCAGCAGCTCCGGGCCCGGTACTTTCTCCTACGAGCAGTACTTC	CASSSGPGTFSYEQYF
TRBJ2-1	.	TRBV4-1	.	TGCTCCATCAGCCAAGAGGGCGGATCCAATGCGCAGTTCTTC	CSISQEGGSNAQFF
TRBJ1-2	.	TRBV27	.	TGTGCCAGCACTCAGGGGTTCGGTGGCTACACCTTC	CASTQGFGGYTF
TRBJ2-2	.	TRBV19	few	TGTGCCAGTAGTATAGAGGCGGGAAAAAACACCGGGGAGCTGTTTTTT	CASSIEAGKNTGELFF
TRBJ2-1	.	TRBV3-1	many	TGTGCCAGCAGCCAAGATTTTGAGGGGCAGGTTACCTACAATGAGCAGTTCTTC	CASSQDFEGQVTYNEQFF
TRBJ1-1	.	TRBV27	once	TGTGCGAGCAGTTTAAGGGAACCGGGAACTGAAGCTTCCTTT	CASSLREPGTEASF
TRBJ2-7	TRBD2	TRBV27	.	TGTGCCAGCAGTTTAGGGACTAGCTTATCCTCGTCTACAAACGAGCAGTACTTC	CASSLGTSLSSSTNEQYF
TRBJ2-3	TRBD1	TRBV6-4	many	TGTGCCAGCAGTGTACAGGGGGTTCAAACAGATACGCAGTATTTT	CASSVQGVQTDTQYF
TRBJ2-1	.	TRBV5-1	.	TGCGCCAGCGGCAACGGTTACAATGAGCAGTTCTTC	CASGNGYNEQFF
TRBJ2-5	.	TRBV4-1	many	TGCGCCAGCAGCCAAGATTTCGAGACCCAGTACTTC	CASSQDFETQYF
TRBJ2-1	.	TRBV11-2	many	TGTGCCAGCAGCCTAAGAACAGGGACTGAGCAGTTCTTC	CASSLRTGTEQFF
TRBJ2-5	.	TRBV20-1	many	TGCAGTGCTAGAGATCGGAGAACAGTCCAAGAGACCCAGTACTTC	CSARDRRTVQETQYF
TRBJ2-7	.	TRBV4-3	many	TGCGCCAGCAGCCAAGATGACAGGTCGGAGACCTACGAGCAGTACTTC	CASSQDDRSETYEQYF
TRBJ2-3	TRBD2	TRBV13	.	TGTGCCAGCAGCCGAAAGGGACTAGCGGGGGGTGGAGATACGCAGTACTTT	CASSRKGLAGGGDTQYF
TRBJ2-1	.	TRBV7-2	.	TGTGCCAGCAGCTTAGGGGGTGGCATACCCTACGAGCAGTTCTTC	CASSLGGGIPYEQFF
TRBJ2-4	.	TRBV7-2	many	TGTGCCAGCAGCGAACCTTTCTGGATACCAAAAAACATTCAGTACTTC	CASSEPFWIPKNIQYF
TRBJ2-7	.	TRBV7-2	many	TGTGCCAGCAGCCGAACAGGAGGCCTCTCCTCCTACGAGCAGTACTTC	CASSRTGGLSSYEQYF
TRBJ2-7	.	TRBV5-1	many	TGCGCCAGCACAGGACAGAGCTACGAGCAGTACTTC	CASTGQSYEQYF
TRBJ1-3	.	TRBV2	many	TGTGCCAGCAGTGTACAGGATCGAAACACCATATATTTT	CASSVQDRNTIYF
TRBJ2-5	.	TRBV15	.	TGTGCCACCAGAAGAGATCCGGTGGAGACCCAGTACTTT	CATRRDPVETQYF
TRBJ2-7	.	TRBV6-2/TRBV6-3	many	TGTGCCAGCAGTCGCTACGAGCAGTACTTC	CASSRYEQYF
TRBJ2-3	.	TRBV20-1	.	TGCAGTGTAATCGAGAGCACACATACGCAGTATTTC	CSVIESTHTQYF
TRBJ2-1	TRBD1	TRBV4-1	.	TGCGCCAGCCGGGACAGGGGGGGCTACAATGAGCAGTTCTTC	CASRDRGGYNEQFF
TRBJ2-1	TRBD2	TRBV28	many	TGTGCCAGCAGTTTATACCCTAGCGGGGGAAGGGATGAGCAGTTCTTC	CASSLYPSGGRDEQFF
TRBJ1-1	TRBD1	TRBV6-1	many	TGTGCCAGCAGTGAAGGCCCAGGGGGTGGGGACACTGAAGCTTTCTTT	CASSEGPGGGDTEAFF
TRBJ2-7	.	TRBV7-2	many	TGTGCCAGCAGCCCCCTTTACGAGCAGTACTTC	CASSPLYEQYF
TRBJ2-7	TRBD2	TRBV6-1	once	TGTACCAGCAGAGTCCTAGCGGGAGTCTACAATGAGCAGTACTTC	CTSRVLAGVYNEQYF
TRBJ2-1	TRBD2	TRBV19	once	TGTGCAAGCCGACTACTAGCGGGGGGTACCTACGAGCAGTTCTTC	CASRLLAGGTYEQFF
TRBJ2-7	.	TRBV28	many	TGTGCCAGCAGTTTACGACAGGTAACCTACGAGCAGTACTTC	CASSLRQVTYEQYF